The 12 T cell receptor beta chains given below trace back to one sample, sequenced in a study of CD8 T cells in ankylosing spondylitis. Each CDR3 protein is one row after TCRdb ran MiXCR on the 5' RACE reads. The profile covers around 150,000 distinct CDR3 sequences, with roughly 6.6% appearing a single time and roughly an eighth taken by the ten largest. Material for sequencing was blood, either unsorted or a sorted T cell fraction (not recorded which). These receptors were obtained from a female donor with ankylosing spondylitis or in good health (not recorded which).

In this sample, this clonotype turned up many times. V gene TRBV29-1 combines with J gene TRBJ2-1, with TRBD1 identical over 7 bases. V was pared by 1 base and J by 8 bases, with 5 bases of the junction left unmatched. Looked up from germline, CDR1 is SQVTM and CDR2 is ANQGSEA. This CDR3 region has 13 residues. CDR3 amino acids: CSVEGQGRDEQFF. As DNA, the CDR3 is TGCAGCGTTGAAGGACAGGGTAGGGATGAGCAGTTCTTC.

This clonotype was seen repeatedly, ten times or more. The CDR3 spells CASSPDGSSGANVLTF. Here the CDR3 DNA reads TGTGCCAGCAGCCCGGACGGATCCTCTGGGGCCAACGTCCTGACTTTC. The chain recombines TRBV7-2 with TRBJ2-6; D unresolved. The CDR3 totals 16 residues. V was clipped by 5 bases and J by 0 bases, with 11 bases between them. CDR1 and CDR2 from the germline V gene are SGHTA and FQGNSA.

The rearrangement links TRBV6-1 to TRBJ2-3; unclear D gene. The germline gives CDR1 MNHNS, CDR2 SASEGT. Trimming cost V 4 bases and J 7 bases, with 12 bases left between them. The CDR3 has 13 residues. The CDR3 reads CASSARILNTQYF. In DNA form, the CDR3 reads TGTGCCAGCAGTGCTAGGATTCTTAATACGCAGTATTTT.

This clonotype was observed at least ten times. The V gene is TRBV19, the J gene TRBJ1-6; D remains ambiguous. The length of the CDR3 is 12 residues. V was cut by 3 bases and J by 13 bases, with 10 bases left in between. Germline CDR1 reads LNHDA; CDR2 reads SQIVND (reference sequence). CDR3 protein: CASSMGGDPLHF. Here the CDR3 DNA reads TGTGCCAGTAGTATGGGCGGAGATCCCCTCCACTTT.

In its sample, this clonotype was seen many times. The chain links TRBV4-2 to TRBJ2-7, with D tentatively TRBD1 or TRBD2 (5 bases each). The CDR3 contains 15 residues. Per germline, CDR1 LGHNA and CDR2 YNFKEQ. Trimming took 8 bases from V and 0 from J, leaving 17 bases between them. For the CDR3, the DNA is TGTGCCAGCCAAGATCCGACGGGGCACTCCTACGAGCAGTACTTC. Protein sequence: CASQDPTGHSYEQYF.

Ten or more counts support this clonotype. CDR3 loop: CASSHGTWELFF. DNA for the CDR3: TGTGCCAGCAGCCACGGGACTTGGGAGCTGTTTTTT. V is TRBV3-1 and J is TRBJ2-2, with D possibly matching TRBD2 (6 bases). With 3 bases removed from V and 9 bases from J, the gap between germline ends came to 8 bases. Germline CDR1 and CDR2: LGHDT and YNNKEL (reference sequence). This CDR3 comprises 12 residues.

The V call is TRBV11-3, the J call TRBJ2-7; no definite D call. This CDR3 is 16 amino acids long. The V gene's germline CDR1 is SGHNT and CDR2 YENEEA. Between the trimmed V and J ends, which lost 5 bases and 2 bases, there was a span of 19 bases. The CDR3 is CASSPIGRAHTYEQYF. CDR3 nucleotide sequence: TGTGCCAGCAGCCCGATAGGACGAGCCCATACCTACGAGCAGTACTTC.

This clonotype was seen at least ten times. The chain recombines TRBV4-1 with TRBJ2-7; D remains unclear. Germline lookup yields CDR1 MGHRA and CDR2 YSYEKL. There are 18 residues in the CDR3. The V gene lost 1 base and the J gene lost 2 bases, with 21 bases spanning the gap. The CDR3 region has the DNA TGCGCCAGCAGCCAAGTGCTCCCAACCAGGACCGGAGCCTACGAGCAGTACTTC. Amino acid sequence: CASSQVLPTRTGAYEQYF.

The sample holds a few counts of this clonotype. The chain links TRBV25-1 to TRBJ1-2, with D maybe TRBD1 (6 bases). Germline assignment: CDR1 MGHDK and CDR2 SYGVNS. V was clipped by 3 bases and J by 3 bases, with 11 bases between them. The CDR3 has 14 residues. The CDR3 protein is CASSDQGRDYGYTF. As DNA, the CDR3 is TGTGCCAGCAGTGATCAGGGGAGGGACTATGGCTACACCTTC.

The V call is TRBV7-9, the J call TRBJ2-2; D call uncertain. Trimming cost V 9 bases and J 1 base, with 3 bases left between them. CDR1 and CDR2 (germline): SEHNR, FQNEAQ (reference sequence). CDR3 length: 11 residues. The DNA for the CDR3 is TGTGCCAGTCAGAACACCGGGGAGCTGTTTTTT. Its protein product is CASQNTGELFF.

This clonotype was counted ten times or more. This chain uses TRBV12-3 or TRBV12-4 with TRBJ1-1, with no clear D. The V end was cut by 7 bases, the J end by 1 base, with 10 bases between. CDR3 length: 13 residues. CDR3: CASTLTWNTEAFF. As DNA, the CDR3 is TGTGCCAGCACCTTGACCTGGAACACTGAAGCTTTCTTT.

This clonotype showed up many times. The J gene is TRBJ1-2, the V gene TRBV7-3, with D possibly being TRBD1 (5 bases). Per the germline V gene, CDR1 is SGHTA and CDR2 is FQGTGA. The V gene lost 4 bases and the J gene lost 0 bases, with 12 bases spanning the gap. CDR3 length: 15 amino acids. The DNA of the CDR3 is TGTGCCAGCAGCTCCGACAGCCCCGCTAACTATGGCTACACCTTC. Its protein product is CASSSDSPANYGYTF. Full variable domain (rest looked up from reference TRBV7-3 and TRBJ1-2): GAGVSQTPSNKVTEKGKYVELRCDPISGHTALYWYRQSLGQGPEFLIYFQGTGAADDSGLPNDRFFAVRPEGSVSTLKIQRTERGDSAVYLCASSSDSPANYGYTFGSGTRLTVV.